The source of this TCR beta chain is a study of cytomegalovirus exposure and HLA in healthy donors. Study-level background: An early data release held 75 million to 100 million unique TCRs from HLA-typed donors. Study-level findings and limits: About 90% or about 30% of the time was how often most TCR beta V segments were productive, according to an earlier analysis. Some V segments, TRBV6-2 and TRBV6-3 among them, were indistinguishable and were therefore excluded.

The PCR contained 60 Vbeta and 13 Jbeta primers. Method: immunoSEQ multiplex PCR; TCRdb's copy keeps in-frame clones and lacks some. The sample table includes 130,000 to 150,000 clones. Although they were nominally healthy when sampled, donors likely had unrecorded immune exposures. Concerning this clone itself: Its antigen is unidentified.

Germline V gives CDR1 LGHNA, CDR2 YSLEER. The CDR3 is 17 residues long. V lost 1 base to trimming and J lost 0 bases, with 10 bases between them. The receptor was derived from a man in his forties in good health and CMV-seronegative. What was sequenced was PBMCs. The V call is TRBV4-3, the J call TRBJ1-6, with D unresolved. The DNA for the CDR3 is TGCGCCAGCAGCCAAGGCTCGGAGAGCTCCTATAATTCACCCCTCCACTTT. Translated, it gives CASSQGSESSYNSPLHF.